This paragraph covers one T cell receptor (beta chain) sequence. Its antigen is still unknown. Base qualities are not recorded, but no much larger clone differs from it by a single base. This entry belongs to a study of technical replicates of blood from a handful of donors (TCRdb year 2017). V lost 1 base and J lost 1 base; the stretch between them is 4 bases long. Via the germline V gene, CDR1 is SGHRS and CDR2 YFSETQ. From the cysteine through the phenylalanine, the CDR3 covers 13 amino acids. Only the CDR3 portion is preserved as DNA: 39 bases, with reading frame beginning at the first base. Library construction relied on the immunoSEQ multiplex PCR assay. Not all clones reach the TCRdb copy of this immuneACCESS table, which keeps in-frame sequences only. Checked studies attribute under half of the gap to unresolved V genes and leave the rest unexplained. The sample table shows some 56,000 clones, and 90% to 95% are seen once. The top ten clones comprise 3.5% to 4.5% of the sample.

This receptor was identified in a human donor in good health. Some clones in this sample may be carry-over from other donors' samples. The sequencing input was PBMCs. The chain links TRBV5-1 with TRBJ2-3, with the D segment identity uncertain. The DNA reads TGCGCCAGCAGCTTGACGGGCACAGATACGCAGTATTTT. It codes for CASSLTGTDTQYF.